This T cell receptor (beta chain) was recovered during a study of cytotoxic CD8 clonotypes in ibrutinib-treated CLL. V gave up 5 bases and J gave up 2 bases; unmatched junction bases: 6. This CDR3 region has 16 residues. CDR1 and CDR2 from the germline V gene are SEHNR and FQNEAQ (reference sequence). Study-wide findings and caveats: Starting clonality was above that of age-matched healthy donors and tracked circulating CD8+ T-cell counts.

Of note for this clone: Its antigen is undetermined.

TCRdb's copy holds only in-frame clones and misses some; the assay was immunoSEQ multiplex PCR. The sample consists of 20,000 to 30,000 clones, around 75% of them appearing once. The specimen was PBMCs, collected after 24 months of ibrutinib treatment. The source is a human donor with chronic lymphocytic leukemia. J is TRBJ2-3 and V is TRBV7-9, with 11 bases lining up with TRBD1. In nucleotides, the CDR3 is TGTGCCAGCAGCCCCGGACAGGGGGCCTTCACAGATACGCAGTATTTT. It encodes CASSPGQGAFTDTQYF.